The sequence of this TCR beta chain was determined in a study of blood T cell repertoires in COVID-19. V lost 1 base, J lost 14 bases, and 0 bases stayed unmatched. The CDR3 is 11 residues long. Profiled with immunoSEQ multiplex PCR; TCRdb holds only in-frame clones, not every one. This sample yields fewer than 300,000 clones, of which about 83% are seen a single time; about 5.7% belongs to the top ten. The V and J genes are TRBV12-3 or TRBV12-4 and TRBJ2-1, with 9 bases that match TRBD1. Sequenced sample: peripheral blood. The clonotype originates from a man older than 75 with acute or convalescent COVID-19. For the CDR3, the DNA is TGTGCCAGCAGTTTAGGGACAGGGGAGTTCTTC. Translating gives CASSLGTGEFF.